Sequencing of this TCR beta chain was carried out in a study of vaccination effects on CD4 cells after COVID-19. Germline CDR1 reads LNHDA; CDR2 reads SQIVND (reference sequence). The V and J ends lost 3 bases and 0 bases respectively, with 21 bases between them. The CDR3 sequence is 19 residues long. Points on this clone: What it binds is not known.

This table comes from immunoSEQ multiplex PCR, and its TCRdb copy is limited to in-frame clones, with some not included. The sample lists tens of thousands of clones, roughly 74% occurring once. Prior to sequencing, the ViraFEST assay stimulated PBMC with viral peptide pools, which expanded the antigen-specific CD4+ T cells. CD4+ T cell isolation took place after 10 days of culture. Two doses of either BNT162b2 or mRNA-1273 were given to each participant. The vaccine recipients had no prior SARS-CoV-2 infection, with negative nucleocapsid antibodies. After 2 million or so PBMC were placed in each well, they were cultured with about 10 IU/ml IL-2 and approximately 10 ug/ml peptides.

Sequencing used CD4+ T cells from PBMCs cultured with HCoV-229E spike peptides, obtained after COVID-19 vaccination. The V gene is TRBV19, the J gene TRBJ1-3; D gene ambiguous. The TCR comes from a human donor who received a COVID-19 vaccine. CDR3 region: CASSIWQAPSVYSGNTIYF. The DNA for the CDR3 is TGTGCCAGTAGTATCTGGCAGGCCCCTTCCGTTTACTCTGGAAACACCATATATTTT.